Reported below is one T cell receptor beta chain. The record originates from a study of blood T cell repertoires in COVID-19. Study-wide context: Donors in the United States, Italy and Spain gave samples during acute or convalescent COVID-19. In each case, the material was cDNA or gDNA derived from T cells, B-cell-depleted T cells, or PBMCs.

This CDR3 has 15 residues. The V gene's germline CDR1 is LGHNA and CDR2 YSLEER. V was trimmed by 2 bases and J by 2 bases, leaving 13 bases between them. In the authors' workflow: Amplifying reference gene primers gave estimates of nucleated cell counts. The method was immunoSEQ multiplex PCR; TCRdb's version includes in-frame clones alone and lacks a portion of them. From that table come the V and J calls and clone size; the DNA was used to work out D and trimming. Of around 260,000 clones detected, about four fifths appear once; the ten largest clones hold approximately 9%. The receptor was isolated from a woman aged 45-65 years who had recovered from COVID-19. The rearrangement uses TRBV4-3 and TRBJ2-7; weak D call: TRBD1 (6 bases). What was sequenced was peripheral blood. Written as DNA, the CDR3 is TGCGCCAGCAGCCAATTTATGGACAGTACCTACGAGCAGTACTTC. Translated: CASSQFMDSTYEQYF.